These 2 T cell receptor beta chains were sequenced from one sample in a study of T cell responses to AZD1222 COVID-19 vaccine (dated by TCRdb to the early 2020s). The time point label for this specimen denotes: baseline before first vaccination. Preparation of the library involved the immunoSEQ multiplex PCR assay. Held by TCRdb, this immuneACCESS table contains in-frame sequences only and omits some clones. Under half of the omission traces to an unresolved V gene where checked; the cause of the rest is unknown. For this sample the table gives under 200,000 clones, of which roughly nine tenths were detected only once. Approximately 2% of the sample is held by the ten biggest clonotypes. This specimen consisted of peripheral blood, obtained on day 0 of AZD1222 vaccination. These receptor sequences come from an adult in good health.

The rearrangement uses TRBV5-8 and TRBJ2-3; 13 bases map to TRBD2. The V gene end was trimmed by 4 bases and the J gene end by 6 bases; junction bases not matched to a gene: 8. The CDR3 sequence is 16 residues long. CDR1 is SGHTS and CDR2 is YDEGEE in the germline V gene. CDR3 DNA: TGTGCCAGCAGCCGCCGGACTAGCGGGGGCCCGGATACGCAGTATTTT. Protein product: CASSRRTSGGPDTQYF.

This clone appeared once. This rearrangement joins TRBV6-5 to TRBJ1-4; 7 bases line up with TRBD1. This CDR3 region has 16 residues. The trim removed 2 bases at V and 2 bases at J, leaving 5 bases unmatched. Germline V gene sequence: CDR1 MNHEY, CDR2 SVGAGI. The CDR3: CASSYRRGQTNEKLFF. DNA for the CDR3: TGTGCCAGCAGTTACAGGAGGGGGCAGACTAATGAAAAACTGTTTTTT.